This T cell receptor (beta chain) comes out of a study of long-term antiretroviral therapy in people with HIV. Germline V lookup: CDR1 MNHNY, CDR2 SVGAGI (reference sequence). The CDR3 spans 15 residues. V lost 5 bases and J lost 3; bases outside the gene matches: 3. Whole-study findings and limits: Clones that had undergone expansion before ART dominated the repertoire at all time points.

Remarks on this clone: Its antigen is still unknown.

Version v3.0 of the immunoSEQ assay was performed at survey level. Each sample had sequencing targeting roughly 40,000-55,000 T-cell genomes. Generated by immunoSEQ multiplex PCR, the TCRdb table keeps only in-frame clones and is missing some. The sample consists of more than 15,000 clones, about 77% of them appearing once. The source is a woman aged 40 to 50 with HIV. The specimen comprised unsorted PBMCs, sampled at the start of antiretroviral therapy, before treatment. The chain is built from TRBV6-6 and TRBJ2-1; 11 nucleotides agree with TRBD2. DNA for the CDR3: TGTGCCAGCAGTACCACTAGCGGGGGCTACAATGAGCAGTTCTTC. It is translated as CASSTTSGGYNEQFF.